The 3 T cell receptor beta chains listed next were all sequenced from one sample in a study of blood T cells in healthy people across ages. The second PCR ran 7 to 11 cycles with a sample-barcoded 5' primer and J-beta primers. TCRdb re-called the 5' RACE reads through MiXCR, storing one row per CDR3 protein. This repertoire shows about 1.5 million distinct CDR3 sequences, 42% found once; its top ten account for roughly 7.9%. Sequencing was performed on blood. The source of these receptors is a woman aged 18-35 years in good health.

V usage is TRBV7-6 and J usage is TRBJ2-1; 7 positions match TRBD2. This CDR3 has 13 amino acids. V gave up 5 bases and J gave up 7 bases; unmatched junction bases: 5. Germline V lookup: CDR1 SGHVS, CDR2 FNYEAQ. The CDR3 protein is CASSADGGNEQFF. The CDR3 bases are TGTGCCAGCAGCGCCGACGGGGGGAATGAGCAGTTCTTC.

This clonotype has ten or more counts. The chain couples TRBV14 to TRBJ2-1, with unresolved D. The germline CDR1 and CDR2 sequences are SGHDN and FVKESK. This CDR3 region has 13 residues. V lost 0 bases, J lost 4 bases, and 4 bases lay in between. The CDR3 loop reads CASSQDYYNEQFF. In DNA form, the CDR3 reads TGTGCCAGCAGCCAAGATTATTACAATGAGCAGTTCTTC.

This clonotype was detected a few times. As DNA, the CDR3 is TGTGCCAGCAGGGGGACTGGGGATGTTTTCGAGCAGTACTTC. Residues: CASRGTGDVFEQYF. The V gene is TRBV12-3 or TRBV12-4, the J gene TRBJ2-5, with D possibly TRBD2 on 6 matching bases. The end of the DNA aligns better with TRBJ2-7, so the J call may be wrong. This CDR3 is built from 14 residues.